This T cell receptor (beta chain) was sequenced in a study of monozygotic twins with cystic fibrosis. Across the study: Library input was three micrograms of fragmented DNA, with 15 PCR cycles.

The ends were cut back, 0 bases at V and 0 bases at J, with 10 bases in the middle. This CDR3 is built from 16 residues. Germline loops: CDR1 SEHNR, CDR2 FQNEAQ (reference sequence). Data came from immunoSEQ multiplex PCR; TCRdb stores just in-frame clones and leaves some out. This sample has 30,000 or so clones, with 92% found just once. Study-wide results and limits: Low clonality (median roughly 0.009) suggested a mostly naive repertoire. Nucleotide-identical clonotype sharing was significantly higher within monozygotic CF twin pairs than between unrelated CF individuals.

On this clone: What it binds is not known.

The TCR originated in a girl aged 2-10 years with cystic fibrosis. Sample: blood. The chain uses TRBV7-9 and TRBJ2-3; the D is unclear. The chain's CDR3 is CASSLAILGSTDTQYF. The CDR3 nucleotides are TGTGCCAGCAGCTTAGCGATCCTAGGGAGCACAGATACGCAGTATTTT.